These 23 T cell receptor beta chains were all obtained from the same sample, sequenced in a study of T cells after yellow fever vaccination. A single record per CDR3 protein comes from TCRdb applying MiXCR to the 5' RACE reads. This sample carries around 31,000 distinct CDR3 sequences, roughly 10% of them seen once, and the ten largest clones take around 10%. The sample was PBMCs, either bulk or a sorted T-cell subset (CD4+, CD8+, memory, or dextramer-sorted; not recorded which), taken roughly 15 days after the first yellow fever vaccination. The receptors were gathered from a man aged 18 to 30 who received the YFV17D yellow fever vaccine.

This clonotype has a count of ten or more. The chain employs TRBV28 and TRBJ1-1; the match to TRBD1 covers 7 bases. The CDR3 extends over 14 amino acids. Germline values: CDR1 MDHEN, CDR2 SYDVKM. The J segment lost 2 bases and the V segment lost 3 bases, leaving 3 bases of the junction unmatched. The CDR3 sequence: CASSLWDRNTEAFF. The CDR3 DNA sequence: TGTGCCAGCAGTTTGTGGGACAGAAACACTGAAGCTTTCTTT.

This clonotype was seen many times. The chain employs TRBV20-1 and TRBJ2-5, with D possibly being TRBD1 (5 bases). This CDR3 is 13 amino acids long. V lost 5 bases to trimming and J lost 3 bases, with 13 bases between them. From germline, CDR1 is DFQATT and CDR2 SNEGSKA (reference sequence). In nucleotides, the CDR3 is TGCAGTGCTGGCCCAGGGCGTAAAGAGACCCAGTACTTC. Translated, it gives CSAGPGRKETQYF.

The table lists this clonotype with many counts. This chain links TRBV12-3 or TRBV12-4 with TRBJ2-1; 10 bases map to TRBD2. CDR3 length equals 16 residues. Unmatched junction bases numbered 15, after V lost 8 bases and J lost 8 bases. CDR3: CASDLPGGTSADEQFF. CDR3 DNA: TGTGCCAGCGATCTACCCGGGGGGACTAGCGCAGATGAGCAGTTCTTC.

This clonotype has at least ten counts. J is TRBJ1-4 and V is TRBV6-1; D is undetermined. The CDR3 length is 14 residues. Between the trimmed V and J ends, which lost 5 bases and 4 bases, there was a span of 11 bases. CDR1 is MNHNS, CDR2 SASEGT, per germline. This CDR3 is CASSPGGLNEKLFF. The CDR3 DNA reads as TGTGCCAGCAGTCCCGGTGGGCTTAATGAAAAACTGTTTTTT.

This clonotype was counted at least ten times. The chain links TRBV5-6 to TRBJ2-7; perhaps TRBD2 as D (7 bases). V was pared by 6 bases and J by 5 bases, with 18 bases between. Germline-derived CDR1 and CDR2 are SGHDT and YYEEEE. CDR3 length: 14 residues. CDR3 sequence reads: CASTAGGPFNEQYF. In nucleotides, the CDR3 is TGTGCCAGCACCGCCGGGGGGCCTTTTAACGAGCAGTACTTC.

Details on this clonotype: At one boundary the junction diverges from the germline segment, which might be a read error. The chain employs TRBV7-3 and TRBJ2-3, with D uncertain. The CDR3 contains 16 residues. Germline V gene data show CDR1 as SGHTA and CDR2 as FQGTGA. The CDR3 DNA follows: TGTGCCATCAGCGAACCGTTCGGGCCAGAACGGGATACGCAGTATTTT. This encodes CAISEPFGPERDTQYF.

This clonotype was recorded at least ten times. This chain uses TRBV5-1 with TRBJ1-1, with no clear D. Trimming pared 3 bases from V and 6 bases from J, leaving 12 bases between. The CDR3 is 13 amino acids. Per the germline V gene, CDR1 is SGHRS and CDR2 is YFSETQ. The CDR3 DNA follows: TGCGCCAGCAGCTCCTTTGGGGTGGCTGAAGCTTTCTTT. It yields the protein CASSSFGVAEAFF.

In its sample, this clonotype was seen many times. This chain links TRBV27 with TRBJ1-1, with 9 positions matching TRBD1. Trimming cost V 2 bases and J 10 bases; bases outside gene matches: 8. Germline lookup yields CDR1 MNHEY and CDR2 SMNVEV (reference sequence). The CDR3 is 14 residues long. The CDR3 DNA reads as TGTGCCAGCAGTTTAAACACAGGGGGCAGGGTAGCTTTCTTT. Its protein is CASSLNTGGRVAFF.

The table lists this clonotype with a few counts. This chain uses TRBV4-2 with TRBJ2-1, with D tentatively TRBD1 or TRBD2 (5 bases each). Per the germline V gene, CDR1 is LGHNA and CDR2 is YNFKEQ. The CDR3 contains 17 residues. Trimming shortened V by 4 bases and J by 0 bases, and 16 bases separated the two germline ends. The CDR3 DNA follows: TGTGCCAGCAGCCCCGGGCCGGGGCAGGGCTCCTACAATGAGCAGTTCTTC. It specifies CASSPGPGQGSYNEQFF.

This clonotype occurred many times. The chain combines TRBV11-2 with TRBJ2-1; 11 bases map to TRBD2. CDR3 length: 15 amino acids. V shed 6 bases, J shed 2 bases, and the junction held 3 bases outside the gene matches. CDR1 and CDR2 (germline): SGHAT, FQNNGV. CDR3 DNA: TGTGCCAGCAGACCGACTAGCGGGGCCTACAATGAGCAGTTCTTC. Translating gives CASRPTSGAYNEQFF.

For this clonotype: This could be a read error, since a much larger clone is one nucleotide away. This chain uses TRBV4-1 with TRBJ2-1; D could derive from TRBD1 or TRBD2 (5 bases each). The CDR3 contains 13 residues. Germline CDR1 and CDR2: MGHRA and YSYEKL. CDR3 DNA: TGCGCCAGAAGCCATCAGGGAGTGAATGAGCAGTTCTTC. Translating gives CARSHQGVNEQFF.

This clonotype was seen at least ten times. This chain uses TRBV18 with TRBJ2-1, with D uncertain. Germline V CDR1 and CDR2: KGHSH, LQKENI. The CDR3 is 14 amino acids. V lost 4 bases and J 7 bases, leaving 14 bases between the germline ends. CDR3 nucleotide sequence: TGTGCCAGCTCACAATCGACTTCCGGGAATGAGCAGTTCTTC. This encodes CASSQSTSGNEQFF.

Turning to this clonotype: This could be a read error, since a much larger clone is one nucleotide away. This chain uses TRBV29-1 with TRBJ2-7; 7 bases agree with TRBD1. The J segment lost 2 bases and the V segment lost 8 bases, leaving 9 bases of the junction unmatched. The CDR3 contains 13 residues. Germline V CDR1 and CDR2: SQVTM, ANQGSEA. The chain's CDR3 is CSFDGQGAYEQYF. The DNA for the CDR3 is TGCAGCTTCGACGGGCAGGGGGCCTACGAGCAGTACTTC.

This clonotype was recorded at least ten times. Here the CDR3 reads CASSSPGQGLETQYF. CDR3 bases: TGTGCCAGCAGCTCCCCGGGACAGGGCCTCGAGACCCAGTACTTC. The rearrangement links TRBV11-2 to TRBJ2-5, with 9 nucleotides matching TRBD1. The J segment lost 5 bases and the V segment lost 4 bases, leaving 8 bases of the junction unmatched. Germline V gene data show CDR1 as SGHAT and CDR2 as FQNNGV. The CDR3 contains 15 residues.

This clonotype has ten or more counts. The chain couples TRBV5-1 to TRBJ2-1; 13 bases fit TRBD2. Germline V gene lookup returns CDR1 SGHRS and CDR2 YFSETQ. V trimming: 2 bases; J trimming: 5 bases; junction bases outside the gene matches: 1. The length of the CDR3 is 15 residues. For the CDR3, the DNA is TGCGCCAGCAGCTTAGGACTAGCGGGGGACAATGAGCAGTTCTTC. This translates into CASSLGLAGDNEQFF.

This clonotype was found many times. V and J are TRBV20-1 and TRBJ2-3; 9 bases are shared with TRBD2. Germline values: CDR1 DFQATT, CDR2 SNEGSKA (reference sequence). This CDR3 has 15 amino acids. V trimming: 3 bases; J trimming: 1 base; junction bases outside the gene matches: 5. The CDR3 nucleotides are TGCAGTGCTAGTAGGGCTAGCGGGGGCACAGATACGCAGTATTTT. Protein sequence: CSASRASGGTDTQYF.

Many counts were recorded for this clonotype. V gene TRBV20-1 combines with J gene TRBJ1-3; D remains unclear. The CDR3 is made up of 14 amino acids. Trimming shortened V by 3 bases and J by 0 bases, and 9 bases separated the two germline ends. Looked up from germline, CDR1 is DFQATT and CDR2 is SNEGSKA (reference sequence). CDR3 nucleotide sequence: TGCAGTGCTAGTAGGTTTTCCTCTGGAAACACCATATATTTT. This codes for CSASRFSSGNTIYF.

Notes on this clonotype: At one end the junction does not follow the germline gene, possibly because of a read error. The chain uses TRBV9 and TRBJ2-5; the match to TRBD2 covers 9 bases. Germline V CDR1 and CDR2: SGDLS, YYNGEE. The CDR3 extends over 16 amino acids. The CDR3 DNA sequence: TGTGCCAGCAGCGTTTCTAGCGGGAACGACAAAGAGACCAAGTACTTC. Protein product: CASSVSSGNDKETKYF.

This clonotype was recorded many times. V is TRBV6-1 and J is TRBJ2-3, with TRBD2 identical over 12 bases. CDR3 length equals 15 residues. Germline trimming cut 5 bases from V and 1 base from J; bases unmatched to any gene: 1. Germline V gene data show CDR1 as MNHNS and CDR2 as SASEGT. The CDR3 region is CASSRLAGGTDTQYF. The CDR3 nucleotides read TGTGCCAGCAGTAGACTAGCGGGGGGCACAGATACGCAGTATTTT.

This clonotype was counted many times. This chain uses TRBV5-1 with TRBJ2-3; D might be TRBD1 or TRBD2, each matching 5 bases. Between the trimmed V and J ends, which lost 4 bases and 4 bases, there was a span of 19 bases. The CDR3 is 16 residues long. Germline CDR1 reads SGHRS; CDR2 reads YFSETQ. The CDR3 loop reads CASSRTGPGAADTQYF. CDR3 bases: TGCGCCAGCAGCAGAACGGGCCCCGGGGCGGCAGATACGCAGTATTTT.

This clonotype was seen ten or more times. The chain has TRBV29-1 and TRBJ1-1; a possible D gene is TRBD1 (5 bases). This CDR3 region has 14 residues. Germline CDR1 reads SQVTM; CDR2 reads ANQGSEA. Trimming removed 4 bases at V and 5 bases at J, with 17 bases between. The CDR3 loop reads CSVALGGDGTEAFF. The DNA of the CDR3 is TGCAGCGTTGCCCTTGGGGGGGATGGGACTGAAGCTTTCTTT.

This clonotype appeared a single time. A much larger clone differs by one base, so this may be a read error. The chain couples TRBV5-1 to TRBJ2-5; D gene ambiguous. V was pared by 1 base and J by 4 bases, with 11 bases between. Germline CDR1 reads SGHRS; CDR2 reads YFSETQ. CDR3 length: 14 amino acids. DNA for the CDR3: TGCGCCAGCAGCTTGCGCGTAGCTGGAGAGACCCAGTACTTC. It is translated as CASSLRVAGETQYF. The full variable domain, with the rest looked up from reference TRBV5-1 and TRBJ2-5, is KAGVTQTPRYLIKTRGQQVTLSCSPISGHRSVSWYQQTPGQGLQFLFEYFSETQRNKGNFPGRFSGRQFSNSRSEMNVSTLELGDSALYLCASSLRVAGETQYFGPGTRLLVL.

Worth noting for this clonotype: Possible read error: a much larger clone is one base away. The rearrangement links TRBV12-3 or TRBV12-4 to TRBJ1-1; D is perhaps TRBD1 (5 bases). There are 14 residues in the CDR3. The CDR3 sequence is CASSFLTVNNEAFF. CDR3 DNA: TGTGCCAGCAGTTTTCTGACAGTGAACAATGAAGCTTTCTTT.